The 13 T cell receptor beta chains below come from one sample, sequenced in a study of blood T cell repertoires in COVID-19. Only in-frame clones appear in the TCRdb table, and some are missing; sequencing was by immunoSEQ multiplex PCR. The profile shows some 200,000 clones, about 88% of them singletons. Material for sequencing was peripheral blood. The receptors shown here come from a man aged 45-60 years with COVID-19, enrolled during active disease.

The CDR3 reads CASSSHDRYHEQYF. CDR3 sequence (DNA): TGTGCCAGCAGTTCACACGACAGGTACCACGAGCAGTACTTC. The gene calls are TRBV28 and TRBJ2-7; TRBD1 might be the D (6 bases). Germline values: CDR1 MDHEN, CDR2 SYDVKM. The V end lost 4 bases, the J end lost 5 bases, and 15 bases lay between the germline ends. CDR3 length: 14 residues.

The chain employs TRBV5-4 and TRBJ1-6, with D maybe TRBD1 (5 bases). Per the germline V gene, CDR1 is SGHNT and CDR2 is YYREEE (reference sequence). V shed 2 bases and J shed 5 bases, with 11 bases lying between them. The CDR3 is 15 amino acids. The CDR3 region is CASSFGASNNSPLHF. The CDR3 bases are TGTGCCAGCAGCTTTGGGGCCTCTAATAATTCACCCCTCCACTTT.

This sequence joins TRBV7-2 and TRBJ2-7, with D perhaps matching TRBD1 (6 bases). The CDR3 sequence is 15 residues long. The germline V and J ends were trimmed by 3 bases and 0 bases, with 12 bases remaining between them. Germline loops: CDR1 SGHTA, CDR2 FQGNSA. DNA for the CDR3: TGTGCCAGCAGCTTCCCGACAGGCGTCTCCTACGAGCAGTACTTC. Translation gives CASSFPTGVSYEQYF.

The V call is TRBV5-8, the J call TRBJ2-7, with 9 bases lining up with TRBD1. V dropped 4 bases and J dropped 6; count of bases not matched to a gene: 5. The CDR3 loop spans 13 amino acids. Germline V gives CDR1 SGHTS, CDR2 YDEGEE. CDR3 nucleotide sequence: TGTGCCAGCAGCGCCCGGACAGGGGCCGAGCAGTACTTC. Translation: CASSARTGAEQYF.

The chain combines TRBV5-8 with TRBJ1-1, with TRBD1 identical over 8 bases. The CDR3 consists of 15 residues. CDR1 is SGHTS and CDR2 is YDEGEE in the germline V gene. J lost 11 bases, V lost 0 bases, and 12 bases had no gene match. CDR3 residues: CASSLVGQGPSSAFF. CDR3 bases: TGTGCCAGCAGCTTGGTCGGACAGGGTCCGTCCTCGGCTTTCTTT. The full variable domain, in which reference TRBV5-8 and TRBJ1-1 provide the parts outside the CDR3, is EAGVTQSPTHLIKTRGQQATLRCSPISGHTSVYWYQQALGLGLQFLLWYDEGEERNRGNFPPRFSGRQFPNYSSELNVNALELEDSALYLCASSLVGQGPSSAFFGQGTRLTVV.

The chain links TRBV7-6 to TRBJ2-1, with TRBD1 identical over 8 bases. This CDR3 is built from 17 residues. The trim removed 1 base at V and 4 bases at J, leaving 9 bases unmatched. The germline gives CDR1 SGHVS, CDR2 FNYEAQ. As DNA, the CDR3 is TGTGCCAGCAGCTTAGGCTCAGGGGGCCGGTCATACAATGAGCAGTTCTTC. Residues: CASSLGSGGRSYNEQFF.

The chain links TRBV28 to TRBJ1-3, with D possibly being TRBD1 (5 bases). This CDR3 spans 15 amino acids. Germline assignment: CDR1 MDHEN and CDR2 SYDVKM. The V end lost 5 bases, the J end lost 2 bases, and 13 bases lay between the germline ends. For the CDR3, the DNA is TGTGCCAGCAGTCCAGGGCTCGTTGCTGGAAACACCATATATTTT. Protein product: CASSPGLVAGNTIYF.

The V and J genes are TRBV27 and TRBJ2-3; D might be TRBD2 (6 bases). The length of the CDR3 is 13 residues. Per germline, CDR1 MNHEY and CDR2 SMNVEV (reference sequence). V gave up 5 bases and J gave up 9 bases, with 15 bases separating them. In DNA form, the CDR3 reads TGTGCCAGCAGTCCCCCGCGACTAGGAACGCAGTATTTT. Residues: CASSPPRLGTQYF.

The V call is TRBV7-2, the J call TRBJ1-5; unclear D gene. There are 12 residues in the CDR3. Trimming took 5 bases from V and 5 from J, leaving 7 bases between them. Germline CDR1 reads SGHTA; CDR2 reads FQGNSA. The CDR3 spells CASSPRDQPQHF. CDR3 bases: TGTGCCAGCAGCCCCCGCGATCAGCCCCAGCATTTT.

The rearrangement uses TRBV6-5 and TRBJ2-7; 10 bases fit TRBD2. The CDR3 covers 14 residues. The trim removed 6 bases at V and 3 bases at J, leaving 5 bases unmatched. Per the germline V gene, CDR1 is MNHEY and CDR2 is SVGAGI. The CDR3 reads CASSFSSGSYEQYF. DNA of the CDR3: TGTGCCAGCAGCTTCTCTAGCGGGAGCTACGAGCAGTACTTC.

The genes are TRBV16 and TRBJ2-7; perhaps TRBD2 as D (7 bases). The germline V gene encodes CDR1 KGHSY and CDR2 FQNENV. V lost 2 bases, J lost 6 bases, and 14 bases lay in between. The CDR3 is 14 amino acids. The CDR3 spells CASSQVGGAGEQYF. In DNA, the CDR3 is TGTGCCAGCAGCCAAGTTGGGGGGGCGGGCGAGCAGTACTTC. The full variable domain, its missing parts supplied by reference TRBV16 and TRBJ2-7, is GEEVAQTPKHLVRGEGQKAKLYCAPIKGHSYVFWYQQVLKNEFKFLISFQNENVFDETGMPKERFSAKCLPNSPCSLEIQATKLEDSAVYFCASSQVGGAGEQYFGPGTRLTVT.

The chain's CDR3 is CASSDIYNEQFF. The CDR3 nucleotides read TGTGCCAGCAGTGATATTTACAATGAGCAGTTCTTC. V is TRBV6-1 and J is TRBJ2-1; no reliable D call. The CDR3 has 12 amino acids. The germline V gene has CDR1 MNHNS and CDR2 SASEGT. With 3 bases removed from V and 4 bases from J, the gap between germline ends came to 4 bases.

The rearrangement uses TRBV3-1 (or the pseudogene TRBV3-2) and TRBJ2-3; no definite D call. Trimming took 1 base from V and 2 from J, leaving 4 bases between them. The CDR3 sequence is 13 residues long. The germline V gene encodes CDR1 LGHDT and CDR2 YNNKEL (reference sequence). DNA of the CDR3: TGTGCCAGCAGCCAAGTCGTCACAGATACGCAGTATTTT. Protein sequence: CASSQVVTDTQYF.